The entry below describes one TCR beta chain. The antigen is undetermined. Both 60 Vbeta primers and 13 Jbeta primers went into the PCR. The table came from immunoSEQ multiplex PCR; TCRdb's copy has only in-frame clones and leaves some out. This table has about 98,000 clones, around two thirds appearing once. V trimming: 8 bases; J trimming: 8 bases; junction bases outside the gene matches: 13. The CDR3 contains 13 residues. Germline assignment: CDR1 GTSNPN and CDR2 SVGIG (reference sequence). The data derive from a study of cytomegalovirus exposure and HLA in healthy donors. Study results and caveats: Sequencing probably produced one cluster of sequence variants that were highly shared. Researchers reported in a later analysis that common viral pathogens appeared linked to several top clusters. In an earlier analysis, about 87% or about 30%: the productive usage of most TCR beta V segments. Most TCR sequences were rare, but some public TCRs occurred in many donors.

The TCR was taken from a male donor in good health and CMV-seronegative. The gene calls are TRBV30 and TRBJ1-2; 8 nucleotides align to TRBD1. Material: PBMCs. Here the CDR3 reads CARRSRDRNGYTF. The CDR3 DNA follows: TGTGCCCGACGATCCCGGGACAGGAACGGCTACACCTTC.